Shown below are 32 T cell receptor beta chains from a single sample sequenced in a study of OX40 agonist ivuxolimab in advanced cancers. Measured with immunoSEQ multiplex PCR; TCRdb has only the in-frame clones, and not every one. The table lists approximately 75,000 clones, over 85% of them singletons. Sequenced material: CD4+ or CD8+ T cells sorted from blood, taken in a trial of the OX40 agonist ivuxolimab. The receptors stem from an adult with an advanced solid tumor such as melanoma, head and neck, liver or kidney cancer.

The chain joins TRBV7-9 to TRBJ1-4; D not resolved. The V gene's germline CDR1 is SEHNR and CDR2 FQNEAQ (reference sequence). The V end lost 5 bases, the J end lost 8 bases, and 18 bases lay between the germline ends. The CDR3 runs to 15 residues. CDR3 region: CASSQSPFPGEKLFF. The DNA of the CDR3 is TGTGCCAGCAGCCAAAGCCCATTCCCCGGGGAAAAACTGTTTTTT.

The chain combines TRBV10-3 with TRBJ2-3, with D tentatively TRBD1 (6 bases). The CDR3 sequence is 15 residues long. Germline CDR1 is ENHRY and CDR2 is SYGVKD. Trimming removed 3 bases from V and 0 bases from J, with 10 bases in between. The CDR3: CAISDPRGSTDTQYF. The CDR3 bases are TGTGCCATCAGTGACCCCAGGGGCAGCACAGATACGCAGTATTTT.

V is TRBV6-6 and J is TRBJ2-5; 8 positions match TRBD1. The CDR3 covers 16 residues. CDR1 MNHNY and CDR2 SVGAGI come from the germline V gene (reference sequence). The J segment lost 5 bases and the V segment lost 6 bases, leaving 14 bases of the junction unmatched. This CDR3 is CASRHYPGTGDETQYF. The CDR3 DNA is TGTGCCAGCAGGCACTATCCCGGGACAGGCGATGAGACCCAGTACTTC.

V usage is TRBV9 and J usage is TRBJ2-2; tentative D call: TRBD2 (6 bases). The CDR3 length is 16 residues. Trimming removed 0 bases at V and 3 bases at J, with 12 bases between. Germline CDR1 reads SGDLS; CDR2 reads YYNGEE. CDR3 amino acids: CASSVGEVWDTGELFF. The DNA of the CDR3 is TGTGCCAGCAGCGTAGGGGAGGTGTGGGACACCGGGGAGCTGTTTTTT.

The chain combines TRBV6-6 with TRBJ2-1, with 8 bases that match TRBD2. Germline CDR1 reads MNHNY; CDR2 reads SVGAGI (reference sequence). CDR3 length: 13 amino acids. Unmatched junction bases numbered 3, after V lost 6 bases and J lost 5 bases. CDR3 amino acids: CASRAGGDNEQFF. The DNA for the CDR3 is TGTGCCAGCAGGGCGGGGGGAGACAATGAGCAGTTCTTC.

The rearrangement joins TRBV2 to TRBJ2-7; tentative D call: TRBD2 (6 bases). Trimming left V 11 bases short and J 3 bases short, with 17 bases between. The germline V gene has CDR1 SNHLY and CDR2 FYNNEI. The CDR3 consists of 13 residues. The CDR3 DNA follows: TGTGCCTCATCGATCCCGGGGGACTACGAGCAGTACTTC. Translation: CASSIPGDYEQYF.

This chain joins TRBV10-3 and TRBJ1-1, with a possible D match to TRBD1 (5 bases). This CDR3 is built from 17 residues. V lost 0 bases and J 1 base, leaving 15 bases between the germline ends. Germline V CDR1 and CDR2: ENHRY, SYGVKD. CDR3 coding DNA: TGTGCCATCAGTGAGTCGGAGGTTGGGACGGGGAACACTGAAGCTTTCTTT. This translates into CAISESEVGTGNTEAFF.

The CDR3 DNA sequence: TGTGCCACCCGACAGCGGAATGAAAAACTGTTTTTT. It yields the protein CATRQRNEKLFF. V usage is TRBV28 and J usage is TRBJ1-4; the D gene is possibly TRBD1 (5 bases). Germline V CDR1 and CDR2: MDHEN, SYDVKM. There are 12 residues in the CDR3. Trimming cost V 10 bases and J 5 bases, with 11 bases left between them.

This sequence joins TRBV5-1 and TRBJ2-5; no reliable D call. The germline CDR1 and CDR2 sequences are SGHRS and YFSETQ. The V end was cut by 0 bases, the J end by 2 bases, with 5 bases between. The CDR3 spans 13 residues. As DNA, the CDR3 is TGCGCCAGCAGCTTGGGCCAGCAAGAGACCCAGTACTTC. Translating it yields CASSLGQQETQYF.

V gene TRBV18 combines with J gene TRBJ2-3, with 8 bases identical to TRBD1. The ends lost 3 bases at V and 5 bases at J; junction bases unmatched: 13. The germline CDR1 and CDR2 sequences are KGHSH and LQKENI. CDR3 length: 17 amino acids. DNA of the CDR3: TGTGCCAGCTCACCGCTGAGAGCAGGGGGCCTAGGAGATACGCAGTATTTT. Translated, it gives CASSPLRAGGLGDTQYF.

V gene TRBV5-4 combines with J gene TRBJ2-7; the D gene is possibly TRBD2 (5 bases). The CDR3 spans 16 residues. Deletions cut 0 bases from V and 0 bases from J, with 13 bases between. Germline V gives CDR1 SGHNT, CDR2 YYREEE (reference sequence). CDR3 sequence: CASSLGSGLASYEQYF. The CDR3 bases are TGTGCCAGCAGCTTGGGCAGCGGTTTGGCCTCCTACGAGCAGTACTTC. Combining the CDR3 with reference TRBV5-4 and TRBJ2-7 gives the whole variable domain ETGVTQSPTHLIKTRGQQVTLRCSSQSGHNTVSWYQQALGQGPQFIFQYYREEENGRGNFPPRFSGLQFPNYSSELNVNALELDDSALYLCASSLGSGLASYEQYFGPGTRLTVT.

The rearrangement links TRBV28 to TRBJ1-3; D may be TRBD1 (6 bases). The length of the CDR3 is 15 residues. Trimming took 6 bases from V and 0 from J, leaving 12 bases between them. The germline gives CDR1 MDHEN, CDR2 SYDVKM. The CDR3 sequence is CASSQGYSSGNTIYF. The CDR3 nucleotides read TGTGCCAGCAGCCAGGGGTACAGCTCTGGAAACACCATATATTTT.

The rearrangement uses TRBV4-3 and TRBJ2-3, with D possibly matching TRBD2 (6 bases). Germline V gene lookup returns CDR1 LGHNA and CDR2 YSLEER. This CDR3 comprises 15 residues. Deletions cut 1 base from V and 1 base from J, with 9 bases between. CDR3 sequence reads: CASSQGDFRTDTQYF. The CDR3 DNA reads TGCGCCAGCAGCCAAGGGGACTTTCGCACAGATACGCAGTATTTT.

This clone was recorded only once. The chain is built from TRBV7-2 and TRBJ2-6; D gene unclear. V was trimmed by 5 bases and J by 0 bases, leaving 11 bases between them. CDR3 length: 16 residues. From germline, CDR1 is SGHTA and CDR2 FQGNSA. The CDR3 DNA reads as TGTGCCAGCAGCCCGGGTACAAGCTCTGGGGCCAACGTCCTGACTTTC. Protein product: CASSPGTSSGANVLTF. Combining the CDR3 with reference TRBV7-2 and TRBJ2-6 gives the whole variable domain GAGVSQSPSNKVTEKGKDVELRCDPISGHTALYWYRQSLGQGLEFLIYFQGNSAPDKSGLPSDRFSAERTGGSVSTLTIQRTQQEDSAVYLCASSPGTSSGANVLTFGAGSRLTVL.

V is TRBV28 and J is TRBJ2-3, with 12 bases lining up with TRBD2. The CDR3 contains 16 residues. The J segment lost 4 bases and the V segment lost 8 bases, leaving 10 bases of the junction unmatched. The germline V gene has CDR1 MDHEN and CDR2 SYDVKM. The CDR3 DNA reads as TGTGCCAGCGTTCTAGCGGGAGGGCCGGGGCCAGATACGCAGTATTTT. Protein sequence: CASVLAGGPGPDTQYF.

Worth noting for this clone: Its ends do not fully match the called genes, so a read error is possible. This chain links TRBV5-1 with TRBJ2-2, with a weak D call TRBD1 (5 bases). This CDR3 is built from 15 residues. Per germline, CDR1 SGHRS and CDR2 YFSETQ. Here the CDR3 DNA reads TGCGCCAGCAGCTTGAAAGCAGGGAACGCCGGGGAGCTGTTTTTT. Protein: CASSLKAGNAGELFF.

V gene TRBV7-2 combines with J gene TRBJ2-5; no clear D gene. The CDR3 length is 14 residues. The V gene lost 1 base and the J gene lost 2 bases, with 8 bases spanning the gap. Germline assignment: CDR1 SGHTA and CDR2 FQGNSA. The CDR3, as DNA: TGTGCCAGCAGCTTAGTGGGCAGTCAAGAGACCCAGTACTTC. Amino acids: CASSLVGSQETQYF.

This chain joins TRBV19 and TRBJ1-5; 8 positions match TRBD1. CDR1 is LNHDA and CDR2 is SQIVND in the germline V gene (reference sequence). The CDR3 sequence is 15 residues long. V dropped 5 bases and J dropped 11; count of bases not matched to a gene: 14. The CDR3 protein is CASSSLQGVQGTQHF. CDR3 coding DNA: TGTGCCAGTAGTTCGTTACAGGGGGTCCAGGGGACCCAGCATTTT.

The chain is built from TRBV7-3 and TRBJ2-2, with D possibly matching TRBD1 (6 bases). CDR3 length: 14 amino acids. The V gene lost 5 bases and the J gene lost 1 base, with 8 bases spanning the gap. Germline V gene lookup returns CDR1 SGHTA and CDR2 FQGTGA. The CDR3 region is CASSQGQNTGELFF. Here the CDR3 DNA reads TGTGCCAGCAGCCAGGGACAGAACACCGGGGAGCTGTTTTTT.

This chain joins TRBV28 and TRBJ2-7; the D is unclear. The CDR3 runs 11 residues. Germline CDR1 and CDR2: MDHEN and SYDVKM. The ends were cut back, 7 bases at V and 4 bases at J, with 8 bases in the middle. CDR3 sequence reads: CASTTKYEQYF. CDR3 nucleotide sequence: TGTGCCAGCACCACTAAATACGAGCAGTACTTC. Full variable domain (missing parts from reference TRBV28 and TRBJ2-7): DVKVTQSSRYLVKRTGEKVFLECVQDMDHENMFWYRQDPGLGLRLIYFSYDVKMKEKGDIPEGYSVSREKKERFSLILESASTNQTSMYLCASTTKYEQYFGPGTRLTVT.

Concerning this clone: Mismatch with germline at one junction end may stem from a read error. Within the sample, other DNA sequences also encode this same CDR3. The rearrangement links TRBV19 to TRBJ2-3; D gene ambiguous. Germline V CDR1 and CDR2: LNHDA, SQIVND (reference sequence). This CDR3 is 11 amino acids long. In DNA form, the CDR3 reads TGCGCCAGTAGTATTTCCGATACGCAGTATTTT. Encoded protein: CASSISDTQYF.

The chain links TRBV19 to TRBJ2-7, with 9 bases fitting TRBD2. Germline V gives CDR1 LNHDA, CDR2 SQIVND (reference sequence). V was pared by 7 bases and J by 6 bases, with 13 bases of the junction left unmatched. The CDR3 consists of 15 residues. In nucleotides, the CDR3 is TGTGCCAGTACTTCCGGGACTAGCACTCGTTTCGAGCAGTACTTC. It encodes CASTSGTSTRFEQYF.

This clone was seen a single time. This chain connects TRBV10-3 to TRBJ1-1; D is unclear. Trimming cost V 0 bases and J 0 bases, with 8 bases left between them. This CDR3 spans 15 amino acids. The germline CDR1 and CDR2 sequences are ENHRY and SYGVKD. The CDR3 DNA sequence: TGTGCCATCAGTGAGTCGCCGACTGTGAACACTGAAGCTTTCTTT. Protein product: CAISESPTVNTEAFF.

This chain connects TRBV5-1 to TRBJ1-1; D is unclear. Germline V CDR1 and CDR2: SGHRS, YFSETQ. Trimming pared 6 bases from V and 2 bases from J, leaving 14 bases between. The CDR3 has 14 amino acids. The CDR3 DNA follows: TGCGCCAGCACGTACAACCCAATCAACACTGAAGCTTTCTTT. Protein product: CASTYNPINTEAFF. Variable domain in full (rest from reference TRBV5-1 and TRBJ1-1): KAGVTQTPRYLIKTRGQQVTLSCSPISGHRSVSWYQQTPGQGLQFLFEYFSETQRNKGNFPGRFSGRQFSNSRSEMNVSTLELGDSALYLCASTYNPINTEAFFGQGTRLTVV.

CDR3 amino acids: CASSQSTEIFPGYTF. DNA of the CDR3: TGTGCCAGCAGCCAATCGACAGAGATTTTCCCGGGCTACACCTTC. The V call is TRBV4-2, the J call TRBJ1-2; D may be TRBD1 (5 bases). Germline CDR1 reads LGHNA; CDR2 reads YNFKEQ. Trimming removed 2 bases at V and 8 bases at J, with 18 bases between. The CDR3 has 15 residues.

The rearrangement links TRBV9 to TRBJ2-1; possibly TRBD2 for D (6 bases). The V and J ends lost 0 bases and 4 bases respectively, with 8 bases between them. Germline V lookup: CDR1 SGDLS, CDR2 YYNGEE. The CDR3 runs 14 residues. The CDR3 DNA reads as TGTGCCAGCAGCGTAGGGCGGGGATACAATGAGCAGTTCTTC. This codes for CASSVGRGYNEQFF.

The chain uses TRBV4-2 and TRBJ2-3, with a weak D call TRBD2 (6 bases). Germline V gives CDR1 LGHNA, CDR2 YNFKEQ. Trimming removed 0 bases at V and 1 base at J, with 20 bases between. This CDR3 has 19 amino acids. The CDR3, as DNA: TGTGCCAGCAGCCAAGACGGGGGTGGCGGGGTTCGCGGCACAGATACGCAGTATTTT. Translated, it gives CASSQDGGGGVRGTDTQYF.

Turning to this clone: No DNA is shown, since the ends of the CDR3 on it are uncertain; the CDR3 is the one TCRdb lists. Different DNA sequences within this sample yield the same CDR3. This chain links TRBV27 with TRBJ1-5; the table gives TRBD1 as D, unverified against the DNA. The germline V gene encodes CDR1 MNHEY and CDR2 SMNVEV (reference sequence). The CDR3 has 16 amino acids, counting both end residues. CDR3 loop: CASSFWGQGSGQPQHF.

The chain's CDR3 is CAIGYAPNDEQFF. Here the CDR3 DNA reads TGTGCCATCGGATATGCCCCCAACGATGAGCAGTTCTTC. The chain carries TRBV10-3 and TRBJ2-1; D is undetermined. V was clipped by 8 bases and J by 8 bases, with 16 bases between them. The germline CDR1 and CDR2 sequences are ENHRY and SYGVKD. The CDR3 is 13 residues long.

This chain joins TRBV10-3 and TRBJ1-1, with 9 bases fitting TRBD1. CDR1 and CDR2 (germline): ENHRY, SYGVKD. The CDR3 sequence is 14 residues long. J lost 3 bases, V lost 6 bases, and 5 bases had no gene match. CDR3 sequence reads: CAIRRGQGHTEAFF. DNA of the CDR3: TGTGCCATCAGGAGAGGACAGGGGCACACTGAAGCTTTCTTT.

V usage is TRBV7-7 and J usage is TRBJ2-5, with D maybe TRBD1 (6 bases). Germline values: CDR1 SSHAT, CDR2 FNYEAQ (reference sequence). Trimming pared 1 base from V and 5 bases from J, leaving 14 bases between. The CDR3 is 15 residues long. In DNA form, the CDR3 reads TGTGCCAGCAGCTTAGTGGGACAAGGGACGGAGACCCAGTACTTC. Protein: CASSLVGQGTETQYF.

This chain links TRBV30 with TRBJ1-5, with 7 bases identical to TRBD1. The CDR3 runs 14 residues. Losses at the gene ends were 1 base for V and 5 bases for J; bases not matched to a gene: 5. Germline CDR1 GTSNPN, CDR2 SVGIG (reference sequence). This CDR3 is CAWSEGQGDQPQHF. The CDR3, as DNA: TGTGCCTGGAGTGAGGGGCAGGGGGATCAGCCCCAGCATTTT.